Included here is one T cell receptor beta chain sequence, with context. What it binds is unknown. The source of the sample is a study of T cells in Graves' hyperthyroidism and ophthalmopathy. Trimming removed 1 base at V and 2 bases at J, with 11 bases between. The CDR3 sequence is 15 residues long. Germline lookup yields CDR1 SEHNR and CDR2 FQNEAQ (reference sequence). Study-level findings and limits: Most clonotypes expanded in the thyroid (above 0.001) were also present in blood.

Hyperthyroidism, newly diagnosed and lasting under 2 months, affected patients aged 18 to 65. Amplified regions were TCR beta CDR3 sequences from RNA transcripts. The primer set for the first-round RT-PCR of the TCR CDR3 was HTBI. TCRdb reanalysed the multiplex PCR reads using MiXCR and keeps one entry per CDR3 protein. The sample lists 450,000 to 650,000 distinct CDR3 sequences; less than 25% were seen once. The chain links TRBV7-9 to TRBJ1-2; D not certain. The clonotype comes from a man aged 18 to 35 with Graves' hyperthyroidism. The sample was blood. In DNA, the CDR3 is TGTGCCAGCAGCTTAGTTCGCAGACAAAACTATGGCTACACCTTC. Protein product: CASSLVRRQNYGYTF.